The 14 T cell receptor beta chains given below trace back to one sample, sequenced in a study of CD8 T cells in ankylosing spondylitis. Broader study findings: One TCR beta motif, made up of roughly eight highly homologous variants, appeared characteristic of ankylosing spondylitis blood.

TCRdb used MiXCR to reprocess the 5' RACE reads, holding one entry per CDR3 protein. The table has about 800,000 distinct CDR3 sequences, around 11% seen once. These receptors have no identified antigens. Sequenced input: blood, either unsorted or a sorted T cell fraction (not recorded which). The receptors were sampled from a male donor with ankylosing spondylitis.

The CDR3 bases are TGCAGTGCTCCCCGGACTAAGGCCTCCTACGAGCAGTACTTC. Translation gives CSAPRTKASYEQYF. The V gene is TRBV20-1, the J gene TRBJ2-7; tentatively, D is TRBD2 (6 bases). Germline lookup yields CDR1 DFQATT and CDR2 SNEGSKA (reference sequence). There are 14 residues in the CDR3. V was trimmed by 5 bases and J by 0 bases, leaving 14 bases between them.

CDR3 sequence reads: CASSEAGTGALLYGYTF. As DNA, the CDR3 is TGTGCCAGCAGTGAAGCCGGGACAGGGGCCTTACTCTATGGCTACACCTTC. V gene TRBV2 combines with J gene TRBJ1-2; 10 bases agree with TRBD1. After removal of 0 bases from V and 4 bases from J, the junction contained 8 bases not matched to a gene. Germline V gene data show CDR1 as SNHLY and CDR2 as FYNNEI. The CDR3 has 17 residues. Drawing the rest from reference TRBV2 and TRBJ1-2, the complete variable domain is EPEVTQTPSHQVTQMGQEVILRCVPISNHLYFYWYRQILGQKVEFLVSFYNNEISEKSEIFDDQFSVERPDGSNFTLKIRSTKLEDSAMYFCASSEAGTGALLYGYTFGSGTRLTVV.

The rearrangement joins TRBV20-1 to TRBJ1-3; D perhaps matches TRBD1 (5 bases). Germline values: CDR1 DFQATT, CDR2 SNEGSKA (reference sequence). Trimming took off 4 bases at V and 0 bases at J, with 13 bases between the two ends. CDR3 size: 15 residues. The CDR3 region is CSANPGATSGNTIYF. CDR3 in DNA: TGCAGTGCTAACCCCGGGGCTACCTCTGGAAACACCATATATTTT.

This clonotype was detected many times. This chain joins TRBV4-3 and TRBJ1-6; D remains unclear. Between the trimmed V and J ends, which lost 0 bases and 3 bases, there was a span of 6 bases. Germline CDR1 LGHNA, CDR2 YSLEER. The CDR3 length is 15 residues. CDR3 amino acids: CASSQDSHYNSPLHF. The CDR3 DNA follows: TGCGCCAGCAGCCAAGACAGTCACTATAATTCACCCCTCCACTTT.

This clonotype has at least ten counts. V is TRBV6-6 and J is TRBJ2-3; D not resolved. Germline V gene data show CDR1 as MNHNY and CDR2 as SVGAGI (reference sequence). V was clipped by 5 bases and J by 1 base, with 4 bases between them. The CDR3 covers 12 residues. The CDR3 spells CASSEGTDTQYF. The DNA of the CDR3 is TGTGCCAGCAGTGAGGGCACAGATACGCAGTATTTT.

This clonotype was detected a few times. V usage is TRBV4-3 and J usage is TRBJ2-3, with D possibly TRBD1 on 6 matching bases. The V end was cut by 0 bases, the J end by 11 bases, with 6 bases between. This CDR3 spans 11 amino acids. CDR1 and CDR2 (germline): LGHNA, YSLEER. The CDR3 is CASSQEGQQYF. The CDR3 nucleotides are TGCGCCAGCAGCCAAGAGGGACAGCAGTATTTT.

This clonotype was seen many times. This chain connects TRBV20-1 to TRBJ2-5, with TRBD1 matching 8 bases. The CDR3 length is 11 residues. With 6 bases clipped from V and 11 bases from J, the junction kept 8 bases outside the gene matches. In germline, CDR1 is DFQATT, CDR2 SNEGSKA (reference sequence). CDR3 DNA sequence: TGCAGTGCCATAGGTCGGACAGGGCAGTACTTC. It is translated as CSAIGRTGQYF.

This chain links TRBV6-5 with TRBJ2-7; D ambiguous. The CDR3 is 15 residues long. Per germline, CDR1 MNHEY and CDR2 SVGAGI. Trimming took 2 bases from V and 2 from J, leaving 13 bases between them. The CDR3 DNA follows: TGTGCCAGCAGTTACGGTACAGTCCCAACCTACGAGCAGTACTTC. Translating gives CASSYGTVPTYEQYF.

This clonotype was seen at least ten times. J is TRBJ1-1 and V is TRBV29-1; D possibly corresponds to TRBD1 (6 bases). V gave up 6 bases and J gave up 5 bases, with 22 bases separating them. This CDR3 region has 15 residues. CDR1 is SQVTM and CDR2 is ANQGSEA in the germline V gene. The CDR3 region has the DNA TGCAGCGTCACGGGACAATACGCCCCAGGGACTGAAGCTTTCTTT. This codes for CSVTGQYAPGTEAFF.

Many counts were recorded for this clonotype. The chain recombines TRBV12-3 or TRBV12-4 with TRBJ1-2; the D gene is possibly TRBD1 (5 bases). Trimming took off 5 bases at V and 4 bases at J, with 17 bases between the two ends. This CDR3 is 15 amino acids long. CDR3 sequence (DNA): TGTGCCAGCAGTCCCGGCGGGCAGGGAGGCTATGGCTACACCTTC. This codes for CASSPGGQGGYGYTF.

This sequence joins TRBV7-9 and TRBJ2-5; D remains ambiguous. Trimming pared 5 bases from V and 1 base from J, leaving 11 bases between. This CDR3 comprises 14 residues. Germline CDR1 SEHNR, CDR2 FQNEAQ (reference sequence). The CDR3 coding sequence is TGTGCCAGCAGCCAAGACCGGCTCCAAGAGACCCAGTACTTC. Translating gives CASSQDRLQETQYF.

This clonotype was picked up a small number of times. The gene calls are TRBV27 and TRBJ1-6; D ambiguous. The CDR3 length is 13 residues. Germline CDR1 and CDR2: MNHEY and SMNVEV (reference sequence). Deletions cut 6 bases from V and 8 bases from J, with 11 bases between. The CDR3 nucleotides read TGTGCCAGCAGACTACACGGAGATTCACCCCTCCACTTT. The encoded protein is CASRLHGDSPLHF.

The CDR3 sequence is CSAPTGNKNIQYF. The CDR3 bases are TGCAGTGCGCCAACGGGGAACAAAAACATTCAGTACTTC. The chain combines TRBV20-1 with TRBJ2-4; D perhaps matches TRBD2 (5 bases). Looked up from germline, CDR1 is DFQATT and CDR2 is SNEGSKA (reference sequence). This CDR3 comprises 13 residues. V was pared by 6 bases and J by 3 bases, with 12 bases between.

This clonotype appeared many times. The chain joins TRBV9 to TRBJ2-3; D is perhaps TRBD1 (5 bases). The V and J ends lost 0 bases and 7 bases respectively, with 9 bases between them. Germline V gene data show CDR1 as SGDLS and CDR2 as YYNGEE. CDR3 length: 13 amino acids. The DNA of the CDR3 is TGTGCCAGCAGCGTAGGACAGCCCTATACGCAGTATTTT. It codes for CASSVGQPYTQYF.